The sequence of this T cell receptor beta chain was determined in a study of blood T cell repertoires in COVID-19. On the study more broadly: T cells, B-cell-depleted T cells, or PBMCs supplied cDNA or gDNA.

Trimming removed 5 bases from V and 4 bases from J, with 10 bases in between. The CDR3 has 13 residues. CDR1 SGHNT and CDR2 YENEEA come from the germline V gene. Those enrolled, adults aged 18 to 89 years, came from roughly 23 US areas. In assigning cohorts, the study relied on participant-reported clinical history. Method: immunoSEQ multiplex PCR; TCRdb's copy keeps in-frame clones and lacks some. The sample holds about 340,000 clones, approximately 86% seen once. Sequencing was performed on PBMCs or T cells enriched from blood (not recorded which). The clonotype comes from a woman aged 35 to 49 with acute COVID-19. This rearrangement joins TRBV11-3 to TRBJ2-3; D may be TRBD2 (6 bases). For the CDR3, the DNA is TGTGCCAGCAGCGTTACTAGCTCAGATACGCAGTATTTT. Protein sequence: CASSVTSSDTQYF. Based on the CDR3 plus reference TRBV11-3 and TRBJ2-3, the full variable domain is EAGVVQSPRYKIIEKKQPVAFWCNPISGHNTLYWYLQNLGQGPELLIRYENEEAVDDSQLPKDRFSAERLKGVDSTLKIQPAELGDSAVYLCASSVTSSDTQYFGPGTRLTVL.